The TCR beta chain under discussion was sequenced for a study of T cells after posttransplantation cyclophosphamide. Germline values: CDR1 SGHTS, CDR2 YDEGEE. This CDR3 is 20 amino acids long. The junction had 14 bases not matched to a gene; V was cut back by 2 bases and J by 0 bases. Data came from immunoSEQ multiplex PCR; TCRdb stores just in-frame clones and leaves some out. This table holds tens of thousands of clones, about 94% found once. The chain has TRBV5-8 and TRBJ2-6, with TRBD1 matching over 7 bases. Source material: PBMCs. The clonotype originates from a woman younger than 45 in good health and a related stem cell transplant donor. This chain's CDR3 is CASSFYVPDRTFSGANVLTF. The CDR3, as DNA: TGTGCCAGCAGCTTCTACGTGCCGGACAGGACGTTCTCTGGGGCCAACGTCCTGACTTTC.